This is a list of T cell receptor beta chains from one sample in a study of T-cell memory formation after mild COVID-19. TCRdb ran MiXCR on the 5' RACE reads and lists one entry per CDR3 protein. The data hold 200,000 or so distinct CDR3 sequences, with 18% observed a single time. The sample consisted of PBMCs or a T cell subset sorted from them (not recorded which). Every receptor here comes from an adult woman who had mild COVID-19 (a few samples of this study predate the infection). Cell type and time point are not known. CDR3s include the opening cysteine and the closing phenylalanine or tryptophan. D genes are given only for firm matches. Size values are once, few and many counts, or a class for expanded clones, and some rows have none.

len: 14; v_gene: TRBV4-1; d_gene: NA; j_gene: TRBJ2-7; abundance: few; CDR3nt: TGCGCCAGCAGCCGCGGAGGAGGGGTATACGAGCAGTACTTC; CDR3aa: CASSRGGGVYEQYF
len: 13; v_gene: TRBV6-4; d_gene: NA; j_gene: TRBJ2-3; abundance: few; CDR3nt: TGTGCCAGCAGTCAAAGCAGGGAAGATACGCAGTATTTT; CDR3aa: CASSQSREDTQYF
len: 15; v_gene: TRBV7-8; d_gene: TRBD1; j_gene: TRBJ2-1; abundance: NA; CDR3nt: TGTGCCAGCAGGCCAACAGGGGTGAATTGGAATGAGCAGTTCTTC; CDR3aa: CASRPTGVNWNEQFF
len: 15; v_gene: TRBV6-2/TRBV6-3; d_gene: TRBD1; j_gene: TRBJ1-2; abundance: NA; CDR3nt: TGTGCCAGCAGGGTGGGGACAGGTGCTAACTATGGCTACACCTTC; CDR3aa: CASRVGTGANYGYTF
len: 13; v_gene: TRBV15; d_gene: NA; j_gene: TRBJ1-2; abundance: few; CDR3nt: TGTGCCACCAGCAGAGAGGCCCTCTATGGCTACACCTTC; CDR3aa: CATSREALYGYTF
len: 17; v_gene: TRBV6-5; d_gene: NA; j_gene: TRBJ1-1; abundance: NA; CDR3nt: NA; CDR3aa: CASSPHFGESGRTEAFF
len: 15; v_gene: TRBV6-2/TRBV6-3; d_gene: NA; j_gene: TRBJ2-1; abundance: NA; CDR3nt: TGTGCCAGCACGAGGGGGTTCAATTCCTACAATGAGCAGTTCTTC; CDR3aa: CASTRGFNSYNEQFF
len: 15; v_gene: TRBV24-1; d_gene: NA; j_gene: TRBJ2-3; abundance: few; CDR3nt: TGTGCCACCAGTCCGCGGATGTCCCGCACAGATACGCAGTATTTT; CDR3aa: CATSPRMSRTDTQYF
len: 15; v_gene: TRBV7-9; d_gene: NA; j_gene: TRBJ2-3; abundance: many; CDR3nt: TGTGCCACTCAGATGTGGCGAGGGATCGCAGATACGCAGTATTTT; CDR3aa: CATQMWRGIADTQYF
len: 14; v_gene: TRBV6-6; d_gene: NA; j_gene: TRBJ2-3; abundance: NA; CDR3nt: TGTGCCAGCGCTGCGAGGGGCGGCACAGATACGCAGTATTTT; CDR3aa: CASAARGGTDTQYF
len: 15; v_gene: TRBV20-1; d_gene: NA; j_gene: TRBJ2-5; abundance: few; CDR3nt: TGCAGTGCTAGAGATGGGGCTAGAGGGGAAGAGACCCAGTACTTC; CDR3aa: CSARDGARGEETQYF
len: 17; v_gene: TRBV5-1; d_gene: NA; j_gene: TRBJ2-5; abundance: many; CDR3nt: TGCGCCAGCAGCCCCGGTGGCGGCCCGGTGAAGCAAGAGACCCAGTACTTC; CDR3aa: CASSPGGGPVKQETQYF
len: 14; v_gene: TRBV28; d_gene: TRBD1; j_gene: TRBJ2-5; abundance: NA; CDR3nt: TGTGCCAGCAGTTTATTTCAGGGGGCAAAGACCCAGTACTTC; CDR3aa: CASSLFQGAKTQYF
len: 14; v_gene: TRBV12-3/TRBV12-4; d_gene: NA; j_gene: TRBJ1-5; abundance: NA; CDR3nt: TGTGCCAGCAGTTCGGCTCGGGGGTACCAGCCCCAGCATTTT; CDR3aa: CASSSARGYQPQHF
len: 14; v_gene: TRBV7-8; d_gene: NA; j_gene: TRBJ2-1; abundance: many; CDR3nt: TGTGCCAGCAGGCGGAGCGGTGACTACAATGAGCAGTTCTTC; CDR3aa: CASRRSGDYNEQFF
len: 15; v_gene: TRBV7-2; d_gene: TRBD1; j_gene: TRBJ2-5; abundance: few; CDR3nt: TGTGCCAGCAGCTTAGTCGAGGGGGCGCAAGAGACCCAGTACTTC; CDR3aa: CASSLVEGAQETQYF
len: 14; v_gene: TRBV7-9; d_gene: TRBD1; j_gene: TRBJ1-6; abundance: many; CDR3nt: TGTGCCAGCAGCGGACAGGGGGGAAATTCACCCCTCCACTTT; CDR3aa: CASSGQGGNSPLHF
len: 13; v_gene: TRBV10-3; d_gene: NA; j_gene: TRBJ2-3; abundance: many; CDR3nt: TGTGCCATCAGTCGTGAGAGGACAGATACGCAGTATTTT; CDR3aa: CAISRERTDTQYF
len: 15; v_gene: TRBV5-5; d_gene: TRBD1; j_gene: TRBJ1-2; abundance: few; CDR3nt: TGTGCCAGCAGCCCGAACAGGGGGCGAGACTATGGCTACACCTTC; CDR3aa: CASSPNRGRDYGYTF
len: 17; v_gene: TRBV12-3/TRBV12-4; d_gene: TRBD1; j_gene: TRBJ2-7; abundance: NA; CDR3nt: TGTGCCAGCAGTTCGGGGACAGGGGCCTACCACATCTACGAGCAGTACTTC; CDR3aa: CASSSGTGAYHIYEQYF
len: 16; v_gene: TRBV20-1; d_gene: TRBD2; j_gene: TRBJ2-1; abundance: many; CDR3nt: TGCAGTGCTGATCTTAGCGGGAGGGCCCGATGGAGTGAGCAGTTCTTC; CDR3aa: CSADLSGRARWSEQFF
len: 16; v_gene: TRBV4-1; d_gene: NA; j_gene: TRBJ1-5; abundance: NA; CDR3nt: TGCGCCAGCAGCCAGGGGGGCAGTTGGAACAATCAGCCCCAGCATTTT; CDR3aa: CASSQGGSWNNQPQHF
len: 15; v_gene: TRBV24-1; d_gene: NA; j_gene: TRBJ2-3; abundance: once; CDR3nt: TGTGCCACCAGTGATCGTTCGCGGGCCCCAGATACGCAGTATTTT; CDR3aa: CATSDRSRAPDTQYF
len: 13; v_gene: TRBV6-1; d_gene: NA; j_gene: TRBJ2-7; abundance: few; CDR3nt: TGTGCCAGCAGTTTAACCGGGACCTACGAGCAGTACTTC; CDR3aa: CASSLTGTYEQYF
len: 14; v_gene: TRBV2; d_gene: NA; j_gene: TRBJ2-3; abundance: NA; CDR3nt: TGTGCCAGCAGTGATGGGGCTAGCACAGATACGCAGTATTTT; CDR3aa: CASSDGASTDTQYF